This T cell receptor (beta chain) was captured by sequencing in a study of cytomegalovirus exposure and HLA in healthy donors. PCR employed 60 Vbeta and 13 Jbeta primers. Measured with immunoSEQ multiplex PCR; TCRdb has only the in-frame clones, and not every one. The sample lists about 120,000 clones; roughly 80% were seen once. J was trimmed by 0 bases and V by 5 bases; bases with no gene match: 3. This CDR3 contains 15 residues. CDR1 and CDR2 from the germline V gene are MNHEY and SVGAGI. Sequencing used PBMCs. The chain uses TRBV6-5 and TRBJ2-1, with 8 bases fitting TRBD1. The receptor comes from a man under 40 in good health and CMV-seropositive. CDR3 residues: CASSAQGGSYNEQFF. In nucleotides, the CDR3 is TGTGCCAGCAGTGCACAGGGGGGCTCCTACAATGAGCAGTTCTTC.